A single sample gave rise to the 14 T cell receptor beta chains below, sequenced in a study of T cell responses to AZD1222 COVID-19 vaccine. The method was immunoSEQ multiplex PCR; TCRdb's version includes in-frame clones alone and lacks a portion of them. The profile shows 110,000 or so clones, roughly nine tenths of them singletons. Sequencing was performed on peripheral blood, taken on day 0 of AZD1222 vaccination. These receptors were collected from an adult in good health.

This rearrangement joins TRBV21-1 to TRBJ1-2; the table's TRBD1 call for D was not verified on the DNA. TRBV21-1 is a pseudogene locus. This CDR3 is built from 15 residues. The CDR3 loop reads CASSKKGAISYGYTF. For the CDR3, the DNA is TGTGCCAGCAGCAAGAAGGGGGCGATAAGTTATGGCTACACCTTC.

This clone was recorded only once. This chain joins TRBV5-1 and TRBJ2-7; D gene ambiguous. Per germline, CDR1 SGHRS and CDR2 YFSETQ. The CDR3 length is 14 residues. V was cut by 4 bases and J by 1 base, with 12 bases left in between. For the CDR3, the DNA is TGCGCCAGCAGCCCCGTTGTGGGGTCCTACGAGCAGTACTTC. It is translated as CASSPVVGSYEQYF.

Concerning this clone itself: Distinct nucleotide sequences in the sample also encode this CDR3. The genes are TRBV19 and TRBJ1-3; a weak D match, TRBD1 (5 bases). CDR3 size: 13 residues. With 5 bases removed from V and 4 bases from J, the gap between germline ends came to 9 bases. Germline V gives CDR1 LNHDA, CDR2 SQIVND (reference sequence). The CDR3 loop is CASSAGSGNTIYF. In DNA form, the CDR3 reads TGTGCCAGTAGTGCAGGGTCCGGAAACACCATATATTTT.

V gene TRBV9 combines with J gene TRBJ1-1; D ambiguous. CDR3 size: 14 residues. The ends were cut back, 1 base at V and 0 bases at J, with 7 bases in the middle. Germline V gene sequence: CDR1 SGDLS, CDR2 YYNGEE. CDR3 amino acids: CASSVLGMNTEAFF. CDR3 DNA: TGTGCCAGCAGCGTACTGGGGATGAACACTGAAGCTTTCTTT.

The chain recombines TRBV11-3 with TRBJ1-1, with D unresolved. CDR1 is SGHNT, CDR2 YENEEA, per germline. The CDR3 consists of 13 residues. V lost 4 bases, J lost 5 bases, and 11 bases lay in between. The CDR3 region is CASSSHYGTEAFF. CDR3 bases: TGTGCCAGCAGCTCTCATTACGGGACTGAAGCTTTCTTT.

The rearrangement links TRBV19 to TRBJ1-1; D unclear. Trimming pared 5 bases from V and 2 bases from J, leaving 9 bases between. The CDR3 runs to 13 residues. Germline CDR1 and CDR2: LNHDA and SQIVND (reference sequence). The CDR3 sequence: CASSYSVNTEAFF. The CDR3, as DNA: TGTGCCAGTAGTTATTCGGTAAACACTGAAGCTTTCTTT.

This rearrangement joins TRBV4-2 to TRBJ1-2; TRBD1 is a possible D gene (5 bases). V lost 1 base and J 1 base, leaving 16 bases between the germline ends. The CDR3 sequence is 17 residues long. Germline CDR1 reads LGHNA; CDR2 reads YNFKEQ. The CDR3 spells CASSQAGGDAINYGYTF. CDR3 nucleotides: TGTGCCAGCAGCCAAGCGGGGGGGGATGCGATTAACTATGGCTACACCTTC.

This clone came up a few times. The genes are TRBV7-3 and TRBJ2-1; tentatively, D is TRBD1 (6 bases). CDR3 length equals 15 residues. V was pared by 5 bases and J by 7 bases, with 18 bases between. In germline, CDR1 is SGHTA, CDR2 FQGTGA. CDR3 coding DNA: TGTGCCAGCAGCCAAAACAGGGCCGGAAGGAATGAGCAGTTCTTC. It yields the protein CASSQNRAGRNEQFF.

The rearrangement joins TRBV6-5 to TRBJ2-1; D unresolved. CDR1 and CDR2 (germline): MNHEY, SVGAGI. The CDR3 has 14 residues. The V gene lost 10 bases and the J gene lost 6 bases, with 19 bases spanning the gap. CDR3 DNA: TGTGCCACCCTTGGCCGGAGTCGCGGCAATGAGCAGTTCTTC. This codes for CATLGRSRGNEQFF.

This clone was found a few times. The chain employs TRBV5-8 and TRBJ2-5; D unresolved. The CDR3 covers 12 residues. The V end was cut by 7 bases, the J end by 4 bases, with 11 bases between. CDR1 SGHTS and CDR2 YDEGEE come from the germline V gene. In DNA, the CDR3 is TGTGCCAGCCGGATAAGCGTAGAGACCCAGTACTTC. Translated, it gives CASRISVETQYF.

The genes are TRBV19 and TRBJ2-1, with D possibly TRBD1 on 6 matching bases. This CDR3 region has 14 residues. The V end lost 6 bases, the J end lost 7 bases, and 16 bases lay between the germline ends. The V gene's germline CDR1 is LNHDA and CDR2 SQIVND (reference sequence). The CDR3 coding sequence is TGTGCCAGTAGAGAGGGGCAGGGGCGGAATGAGCAGTTCTTC. Protein sequence: CASREGQGRNEQFF.

The rearrangement joins TRBV27 to TRBJ1-6; no reliable D call. CDR3 length: 15 residues. Germline assignment: CDR1 MNHEY and CDR2 SMNVEV (reference sequence). Trimming cost V 3 bases and J 7 bases, with 13 bases left between them. CDR3 loop: CASSFSPAGNSPLHF. In DNA form, the CDR3 reads TGTGCCAGCAGTTTCAGCCCTGCTGGGAATTCACCCCTCCACTTT.

The V and J genes are TRBV28 and TRBJ2-7; 9 bases line up with TRBD1. The CDR3 totals 15 residues. The V gene's germline CDR1 is MDHEN and CDR2 SYDVKM. V trimming: 5 bases; J trimming: 6 bases; junction bases outside the gene matches: 11. CDR3 nucleotides: TGTGCCAGCAGTCCCCCCGGGACAGGGCTTCCCGAGCAGTACTTC. This translates into CASSPPGTGLPEQYF.

The chain combines TRBV30 with TRBJ1-2; tentative D call: TRBD1 (6 bases). Germline CDR1 reads GTSNPN; CDR2 reads SVGIG (reference sequence). The CDR3 loop spans 16 amino acids. Trimming left V 4 bases short and J 3 bases short, with 21 bases between. The DNA for the CDR3 is TGTGCCTGGATCAACTTTTTCCAGGGGAACGACTATGGCTACACCTTC. It specifies CAWINFFQGNDYGYTF.